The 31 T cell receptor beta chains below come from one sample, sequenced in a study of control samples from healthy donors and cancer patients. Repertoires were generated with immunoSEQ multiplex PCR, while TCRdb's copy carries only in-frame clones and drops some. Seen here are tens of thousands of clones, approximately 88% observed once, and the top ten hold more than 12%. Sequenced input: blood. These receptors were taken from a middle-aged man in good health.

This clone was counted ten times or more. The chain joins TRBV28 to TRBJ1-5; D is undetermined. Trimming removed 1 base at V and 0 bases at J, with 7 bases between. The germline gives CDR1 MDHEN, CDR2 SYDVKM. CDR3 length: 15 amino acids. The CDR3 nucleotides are TGTGCCAGCAGTTTATCGTTGTATAGCAATCAGCCCCAGCATTTT. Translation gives CASSLSLYSNQPQHF.

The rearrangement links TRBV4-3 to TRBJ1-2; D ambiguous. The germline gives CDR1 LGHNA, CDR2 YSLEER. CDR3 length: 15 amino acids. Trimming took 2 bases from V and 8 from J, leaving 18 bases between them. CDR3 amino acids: CASSQLVGQNDGYTF. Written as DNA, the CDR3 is TGCGCCAGCAGCCAACTCGTGGGCCAAAATGACGGCTACACCTTC.

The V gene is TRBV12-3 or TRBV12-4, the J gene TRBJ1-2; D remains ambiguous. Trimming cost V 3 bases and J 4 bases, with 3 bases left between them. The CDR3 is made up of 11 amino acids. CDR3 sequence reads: CASSFGYGYTF. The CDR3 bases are TGTGCCAGCAGTTTTGGCTATGGCTACACCTTC.

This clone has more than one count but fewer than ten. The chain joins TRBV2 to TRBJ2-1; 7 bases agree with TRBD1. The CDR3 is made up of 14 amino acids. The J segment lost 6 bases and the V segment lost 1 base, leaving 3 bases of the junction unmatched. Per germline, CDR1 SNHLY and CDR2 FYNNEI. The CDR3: CASSEGTGGNEQFF. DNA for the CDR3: TGTGCCAGCAGTGAAGGGACAGGTGGCAATGAGCAGTTCTTC.

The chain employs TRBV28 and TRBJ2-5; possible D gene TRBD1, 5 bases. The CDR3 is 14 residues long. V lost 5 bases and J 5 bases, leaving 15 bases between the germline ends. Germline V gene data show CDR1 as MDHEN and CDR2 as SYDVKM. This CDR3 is CASSLKGIGETQYF. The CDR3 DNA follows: TGTGCCAGCAGTCTCAAGGGGATCGGGGAGACCCAGTACTTC.

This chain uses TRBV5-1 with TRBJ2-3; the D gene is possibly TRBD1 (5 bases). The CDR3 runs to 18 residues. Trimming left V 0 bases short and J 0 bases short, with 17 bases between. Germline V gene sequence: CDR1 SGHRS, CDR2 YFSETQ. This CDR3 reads CASSLVPRRQISTDTQYF. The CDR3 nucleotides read TGCGCCAGCAGCTTGGTTCCCCGAAGACAGATTAGCACAGATACGCAGTATTTT.

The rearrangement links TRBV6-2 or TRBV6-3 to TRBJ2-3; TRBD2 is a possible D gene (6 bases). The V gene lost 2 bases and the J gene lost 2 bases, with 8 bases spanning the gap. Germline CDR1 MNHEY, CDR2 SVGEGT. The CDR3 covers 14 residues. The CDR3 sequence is CASSYRRATDTQYF. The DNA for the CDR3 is TGTGCCAGCAGTTACCGGAGGGCCACAGATACGCAGTATTTT.

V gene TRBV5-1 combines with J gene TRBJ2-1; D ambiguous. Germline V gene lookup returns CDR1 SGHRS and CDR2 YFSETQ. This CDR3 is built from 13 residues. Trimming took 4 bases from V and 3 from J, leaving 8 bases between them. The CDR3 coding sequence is TGCGCCAGCAGCCCACTTTACTACAATGAGCAGTTCTTC. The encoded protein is CASSPLYYNEQFF.

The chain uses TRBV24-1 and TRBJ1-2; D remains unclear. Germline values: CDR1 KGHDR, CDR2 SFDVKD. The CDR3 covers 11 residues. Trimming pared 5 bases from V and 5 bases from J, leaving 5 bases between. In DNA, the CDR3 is TGTGCCACCAGTGCGGGGTATGGCTACACCTTC. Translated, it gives CATSAGYGYTF.

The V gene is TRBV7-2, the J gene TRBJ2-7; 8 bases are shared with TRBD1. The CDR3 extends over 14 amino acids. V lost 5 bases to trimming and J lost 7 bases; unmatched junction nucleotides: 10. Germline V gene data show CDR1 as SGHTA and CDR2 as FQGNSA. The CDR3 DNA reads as TGTGCCAGCAGCGCCGGACAGGGAGTGAGAGAGCAGTACTTC. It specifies CASSAGQGVREQYF.

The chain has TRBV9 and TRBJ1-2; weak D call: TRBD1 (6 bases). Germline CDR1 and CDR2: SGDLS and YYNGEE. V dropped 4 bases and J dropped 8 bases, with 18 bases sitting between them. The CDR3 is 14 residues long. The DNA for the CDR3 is TGTGCCAGCAGCCCCCAAGGGACATTTGAAGGCTACACCTTC. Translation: CASSPQGTFEGYTF.

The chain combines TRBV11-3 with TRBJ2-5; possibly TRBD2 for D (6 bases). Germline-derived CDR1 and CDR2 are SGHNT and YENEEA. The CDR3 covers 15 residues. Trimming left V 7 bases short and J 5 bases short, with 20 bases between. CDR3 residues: CASTHSAGREETQYF. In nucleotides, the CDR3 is TGTGCCAGCACCCACTCGGCAGGTCGGGAGGAGACCCAGTACTTC.

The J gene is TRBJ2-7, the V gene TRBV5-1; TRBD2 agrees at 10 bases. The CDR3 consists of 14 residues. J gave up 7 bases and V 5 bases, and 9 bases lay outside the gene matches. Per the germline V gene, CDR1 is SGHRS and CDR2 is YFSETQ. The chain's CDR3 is CASSIAGGSTEQYF. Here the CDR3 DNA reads TGCGCCAGCAGTATAGCGGGAGGATCTACTGAGCAGTACTTC.

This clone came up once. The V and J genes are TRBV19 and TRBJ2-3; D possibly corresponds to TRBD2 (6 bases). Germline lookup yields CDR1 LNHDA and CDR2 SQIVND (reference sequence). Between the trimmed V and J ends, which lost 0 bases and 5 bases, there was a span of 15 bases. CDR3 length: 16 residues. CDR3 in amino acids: CASSIDRSGRGDTQYF. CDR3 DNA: TGTGCCAGTAGTATAGACCGAAGCGGGCGCGGAGATACGCAGTATTTT.

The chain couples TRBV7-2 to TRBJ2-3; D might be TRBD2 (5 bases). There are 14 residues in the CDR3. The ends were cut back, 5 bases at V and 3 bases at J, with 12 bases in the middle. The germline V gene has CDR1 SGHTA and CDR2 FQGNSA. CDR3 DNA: TGTGCCAGCAGCCGGAGAGGGCGTACAGATACGCAGTATTTT. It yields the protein CASSRRGRTDTQYF.

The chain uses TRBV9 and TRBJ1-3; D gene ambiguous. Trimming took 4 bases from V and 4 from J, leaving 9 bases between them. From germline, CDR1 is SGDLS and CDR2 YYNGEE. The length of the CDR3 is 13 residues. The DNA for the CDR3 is TGTGCCAGCAGCTCGAGTGGGGGAAACACCATATATTTT. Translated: CASSSSGGNTIYF.

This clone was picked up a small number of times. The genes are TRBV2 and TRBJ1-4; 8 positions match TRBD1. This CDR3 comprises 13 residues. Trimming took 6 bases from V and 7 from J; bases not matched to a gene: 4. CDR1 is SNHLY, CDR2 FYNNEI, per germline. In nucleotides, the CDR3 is TGTGCCAGCAGGGGGGGGACAGGTGAAAAACTGTTTTTT. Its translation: CASRGGTGEKLFF.

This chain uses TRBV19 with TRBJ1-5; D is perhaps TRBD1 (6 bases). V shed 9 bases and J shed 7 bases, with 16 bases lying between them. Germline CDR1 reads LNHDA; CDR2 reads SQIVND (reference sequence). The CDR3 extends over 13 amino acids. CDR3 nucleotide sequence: TGTGCCAGCTGGAGGGGGGCTGGGCAGCCCCAGCATTTT. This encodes CASWRGAGQPQHF. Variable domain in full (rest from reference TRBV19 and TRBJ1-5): DGGITQSPKYLFRKEGQNVTLSCEQNLNHDAMYWYRQDPGQGLRLIYYSQIVNDFQKGDIAEGYSVSREKKESFPLTVTSAQKNPTAFYLCASWRGAGQPQHFGDGTRLSIL.

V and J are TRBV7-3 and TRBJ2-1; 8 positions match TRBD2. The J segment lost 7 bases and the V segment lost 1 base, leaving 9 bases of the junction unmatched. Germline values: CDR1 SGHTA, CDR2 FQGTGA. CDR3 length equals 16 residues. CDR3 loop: CASSLNGGRLSNEQFF. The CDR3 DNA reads TGTGCCAGCAGCTTAAATGGCGGGAGGCTCTCGAATGAGCAGTTCTTC.

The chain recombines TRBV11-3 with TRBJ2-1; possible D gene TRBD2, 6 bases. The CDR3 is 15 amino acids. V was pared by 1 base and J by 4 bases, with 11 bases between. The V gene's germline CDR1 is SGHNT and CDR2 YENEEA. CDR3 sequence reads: CASSLVAGSYNEQFF. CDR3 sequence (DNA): TGTGCCAGCAGCTTAGTTGCGGGATCATACAATGAGCAGTTCTTC.

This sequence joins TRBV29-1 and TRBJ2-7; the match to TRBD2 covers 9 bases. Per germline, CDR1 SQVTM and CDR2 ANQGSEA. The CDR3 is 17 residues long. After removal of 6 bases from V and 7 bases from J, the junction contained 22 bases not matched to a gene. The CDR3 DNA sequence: TGCAGCGTCAGACTTCGGGCTAGCGGGAACCAACCTAGGGAGCAGTACTTC. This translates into CSVRLRASGNQPREQYF.

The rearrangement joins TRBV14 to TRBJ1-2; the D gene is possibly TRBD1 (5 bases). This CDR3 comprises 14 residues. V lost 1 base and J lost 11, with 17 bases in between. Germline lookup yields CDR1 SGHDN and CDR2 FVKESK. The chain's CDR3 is CASSQVGAVRGYTF. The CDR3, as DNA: TGTGCCAGCAGCCAAGTCGGGGCAGTAAGGGGTTACACCTTC.

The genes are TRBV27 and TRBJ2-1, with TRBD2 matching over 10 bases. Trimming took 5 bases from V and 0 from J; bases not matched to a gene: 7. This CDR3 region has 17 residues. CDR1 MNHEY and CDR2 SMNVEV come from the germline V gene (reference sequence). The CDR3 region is CASSQLAGHSSYNEQFF. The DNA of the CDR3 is TGTGCCAGCAGTCAACTAGCGGGGCACAGCTCCTACAATGAGCAGTTCTTC.

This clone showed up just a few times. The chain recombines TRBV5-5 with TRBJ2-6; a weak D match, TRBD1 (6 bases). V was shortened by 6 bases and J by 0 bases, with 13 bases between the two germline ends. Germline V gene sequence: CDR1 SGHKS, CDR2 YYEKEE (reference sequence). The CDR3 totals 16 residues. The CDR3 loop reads CASNRVAGSGANVLTF. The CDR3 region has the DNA TGTGCCAGCAACAGGGTGGCGGGCTCTGGGGCCAACGTCCTGACTTTC.

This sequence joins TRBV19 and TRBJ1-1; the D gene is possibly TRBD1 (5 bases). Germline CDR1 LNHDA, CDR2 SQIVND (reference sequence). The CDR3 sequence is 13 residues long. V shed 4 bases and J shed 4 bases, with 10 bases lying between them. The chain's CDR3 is CASSRRGGTEAFF. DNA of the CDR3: TGTGCCAGTAGTAGAAGGGGAGGCACTGAAGCTTTCTTT. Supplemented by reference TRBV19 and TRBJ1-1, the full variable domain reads DGGITQSPKYLFRKEGQNVTLSCEQNLNHDAMYWYRQDPGQGLRLIYYSQIVNDFQKGDIAEGYSVSREKKESFPLTVTSAQKNPTAFYLCASSRRGGTEAFFGQGTRLTVV.

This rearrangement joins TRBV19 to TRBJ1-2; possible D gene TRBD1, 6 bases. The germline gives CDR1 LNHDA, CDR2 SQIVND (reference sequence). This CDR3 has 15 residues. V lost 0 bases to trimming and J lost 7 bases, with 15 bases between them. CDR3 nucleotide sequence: TGTGCCAGTAGTATAGAGTCGGGACAAACTTTTGGCTACACCTTC. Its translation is CASSIESGQTFGYTF.

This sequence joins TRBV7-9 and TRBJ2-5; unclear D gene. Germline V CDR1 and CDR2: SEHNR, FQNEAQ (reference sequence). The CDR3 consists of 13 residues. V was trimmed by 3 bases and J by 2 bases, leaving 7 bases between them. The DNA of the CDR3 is TGTGCCAGCAGCTTTACAAATCAAGAGACCCAGTACTTC. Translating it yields CASSFTNQETQYF.

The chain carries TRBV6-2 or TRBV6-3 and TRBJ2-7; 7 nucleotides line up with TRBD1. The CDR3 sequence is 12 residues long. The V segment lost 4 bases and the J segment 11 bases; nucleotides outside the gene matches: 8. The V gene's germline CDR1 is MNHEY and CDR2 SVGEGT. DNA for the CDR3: TGTGCCAGCAGTTTACTCGGACAGGAGGAGTACTTC. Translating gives CASSLLGQEEYF.

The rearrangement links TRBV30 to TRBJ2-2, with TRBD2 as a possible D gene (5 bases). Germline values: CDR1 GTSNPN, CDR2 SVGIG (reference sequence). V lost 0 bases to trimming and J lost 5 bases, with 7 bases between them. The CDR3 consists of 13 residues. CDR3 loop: CAWSVRGTGELFF. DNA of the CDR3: TGTGCCTGGAGTGTCCGGGGTACCGGGGAGCTGTTTTTT. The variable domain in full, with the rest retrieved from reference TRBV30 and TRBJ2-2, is SQTIHQWPATLVQPVGSPLSLECTVEGTSNPNLYWYRQAAGRGLQLLFYSVGIGQISSEVPQNLSASRPQDRQFILSSKKLLLSDSGFYLCAWSVRGTGELFFGEGSRLTVL.

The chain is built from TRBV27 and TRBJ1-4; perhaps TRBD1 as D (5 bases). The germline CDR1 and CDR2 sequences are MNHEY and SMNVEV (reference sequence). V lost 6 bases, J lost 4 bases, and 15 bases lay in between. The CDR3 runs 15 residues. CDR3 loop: CASSSRGLHNEKLFF. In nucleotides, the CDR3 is TGTGCCAGCAGCAGTAGGGGACTCCATAATGAAAAACTGTTTTTT.

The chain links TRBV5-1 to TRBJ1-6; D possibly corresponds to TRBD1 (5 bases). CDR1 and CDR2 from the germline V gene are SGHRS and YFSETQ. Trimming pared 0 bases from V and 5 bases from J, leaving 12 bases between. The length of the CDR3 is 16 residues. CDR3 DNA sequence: TGCGCCAGCAGCTTGGAGCCGGGGGACCATAATTCACCCCTCCACTTT. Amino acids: CASSLEPGDHNSPLHF. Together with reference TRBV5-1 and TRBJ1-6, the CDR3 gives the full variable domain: KAGVTQTPRYLIKTRGQQVTLSCSPISGHRSVSWYQQTPGQGLQFLFEYFSETQRNKGNFPGRFSGRQFSNSRSEMNVSTLELGDSALYLCASSLEPGDHNSPLHFGNGTRLTVT.